This is a list of T cell receptor beta chains from one sample in a study of OX40 agonist ivuxolimab in advanced cancers. Using immunoSEQ multiplex PCR, the repertoire was profiled, and TCRdb retains in-frame clones only, with some absent. This sample has tens of thousands of clones, with over 75% found just once. The source was CD4+ or CD8+ T cells sorted from blood, collected in a trial of the OX40 agonist ivuxolimab. The receptors were gathered from an adult with an advanced solid tumor such as melanoma, head and neck, liver or kidney cancer. Both conserved end residues are part of each CDR3. The order of the fields is J gene, clone size, V gene, D gene, CDR3 DNA, CDR3 protein. The D gene is left open where the match is weak. Rows give clone size only sometimes, using once, few, many, or a class for an expanded clone.

>TRBJ2-1|.|TRBV4-1|TRBD2
TGCGCCAGCAGCCAAGATGGGTGGACTAGCGGGGACAATGAGCAGTTCTTC
CASSQDGWTSGDNEQFF
>TRBJ1-6|.|TRBV6-5|.
TGTGCCAGCAGCCCCGGAGCGGCAGGGGATTCACCCCTCCACTTT
CASSPGAAGDSPLHF
>TRBJ1-2|.|TRBV7-8|.
TGTGCCAGCAGCTCTTCCCCAGCGAACTATGGCTACACCTTC
CASSSSPANYGYTF
>TRBJ2-1|.|TRBV10-3|TRBD2
TGTGCCATCAGTGATGGACTAGCGGGGAAGTCCTACAATGAGCAGTTCTTC
CAISDGLAGKSYNEQFF
>TRBJ2-1|once|TRBV27|TRBD2
TGTGCCAGCCTTGCACTAGCGGGAGTTTACAATGAGCAGTTCTTC
CASLALAGVYNEQFF
>TRBJ2-5|once|TRBV9|.
TGTGCCAGCAGCTCCAGTTCGGGATGGAAAGAGACCCAGTACTTC
CASSSSSGWKETQYF
>TRBJ1-1|.|TRBV2|TRBD1
TGTGCCAGCAGCGGACAGGGGAGCACTGAAGCTTTCTTT
CASSGQGSTEAFF
>TRBJ2-3|.|TRBV5-3|.
TGTGCCAGAAGCAGAATTCGGAAGACAGATACGCAGTATTTT
CARSRIRKTDTQYF
>TRBJ1-1|few|TRBV2|.
TGTGCCAGCGGCAACACTGAAGCTTTCTTT
CASGNTEAFF
>TRBJ1-1|.|TRBV19|.
TGTGCCAGTAGTCGACAGAACACTGAAGCTTTCTTT
CASSRQNTEAFF
>TRBJ2-6|.|TRBV6-1|.
TGTGCCAGCAGTGGGAGCAGTGCTAGTGGGGCCAACGTCCTGACTTTC
CASSGSSASGANVLTF
>TRBJ1-4|.|TRBV19|TRBD1
TGTGCCAGTAACTCCGGGGACAGGGCTAATGAAAAACTGTTTTTT
CASNSGDRANEKLFF
>TRBJ2-1|.|TRBV19|TRBD1
TGTGCCAGTAGTGTAACACAGGGGTTGGACGGCAATGAGCAGTTCTTC
CASSVTQGLDGNEQFF
>TRBJ2-7|.|TRBV18|TRBD1
TGTGCCACAAAAAGGGACAGGCAAACCTACGAGCAGTACTTC
CATKRDRQTYEQYF
>TRBJ2-6|.|TRBV30|.
TGTGGTGAGGGCTCTGGGGCCAACGTCCTGACTTTC
CGEGSGANVLTF
>TRBJ1-3|.|TRBV11-2|.
TGTGCCAGCAGCTTAAGCACCTCCTCTGGAAACACCATATATTTT
CASSLSTSSGNTIYF
>TRBJ1-1|.|TRBV5-6|TRBD1
TGTGCCAGCAGTCCCGGGACAGGGGCCGATTTGGCTTTCTTT
CASSPGTGADLAFF
>TRBJ1-4|.|TRBV2|TRBD1
TGTGCCAGCAGTGTAGGGACAGGGAGGGCGGCGCAGAGACTGTTTTTT
CASSVGTGRAAQRLFF
>TRBJ1-5|.|TRBV5-1|.
TGCGCCAGCAGCTTGATCAATAGCAATCAGCCCCAGCATTTT
CASSLINSNQPQHF
>TRBJ2-5|.|TRBV5-6|.
TGTGCCAGCACCTACCCGCTAAGCCGGGACACCGGGGCTGGGGAGACCCAGTACTTC
CASTYPLSRDTGAGETQYF
>TRBJ1-1|.|TRBV5-1|.
TGCGCCAGCAGCGGCCCCGGGGGGAACACTGAAGCTTTCTTT
CASSGPGGNTEAFF
>TRBJ1-4|.|TRBV4-2|TRBD1
TGTGCCAGCAGCCTTTCCGGGACAGGGTATGAAAAACTGTTTTTT
CASSLSGTGYEKLFF
>TRBJ1-6|.|TRBV11-3|.
TGTGCCAGCAGCTTAGGAGGACCGTCACCCCTCCACTTT
CASSLGGPSPLHF
>TRBJ2-7|.|TRBV28|.
TGTGCCAGCAGTTTCGGTCAGCCGCAGTACTTC
CASSFGQPQYF
>TRBJ2-6|.|TRBV30|.
TGTGCCTGGAGTTTGGCGTACTCTGGGGCCAACGTCCTGACTTTC
CAWSLAYSGANVLTF
>TRBJ2-1|.|TRBV7-9|TRBD2
TGTGCCAGCAGCCCCACAAGCGGGAGGGCAGCGCGTGAGCAGTTCTTC
CASSPTSGRAAREQFF
>TRBJ1-4|.|TRBV6-5|TRBD1
TGTGCCAGCAGGACAGGGGGGAATGAAAAACTGTTTTTT
CASRTGGNEKLFF
>TRBJ1-5|.|TRBV6-1|.
TGTGCCAGCAGGGACGGGCGGGGCAATCAGCCCCAGCATTTT
CASRDGRGNQPQHF
>TRBJ1-1|.|TRBV10-3|.
TGTGCCATCAGGGGGGGCGTCAGGCTGAACACTGAAGCTTTCTTT
CAIRGGVRLNTEAFF
>TRBJ2-1|.|TRBV5-4|.
TGTGCCAGCAGCTTAGGAGCTTCTAGCTCCTACAATGAGCAGTTCTTC
CASSLGASSSYNEQFF
>TRBJ2-1|few|TRBV11-2|TRBD2
TGTGCCAGCAGCTCGTCAAAGCGGGGGGGATCCTACAATGAGCAGTTCTTC
CASSSSKRGGSYNEQFF
>TRBJ2-3|.|TRBV7-3|.
TGTGCCAGCAGCAAAGGCGGTCTAGCCTCGACAGATACGCAGTATTTT
CASSKGGLASTDTQYF
>TRBJ1-5|.|TRBV19|.
TGTGCCAGTAGAGACAGTCCGGGAAGGGGTCAGCCCCAGCATTTT
CASRDSPGRGQPQHF
>TRBJ2-7|.|TRBV30|.
TGTGCCTGCTCCATCGGGGTCGGGTTCTACGAGCAGTACTTC
CACSIGVGFYEQYF
>TRBJ1-5|.|TRBV6-1|.
TGTGCCAGCAGTGAAATGAGAGGGGCCCAGCCCCAGCATTTT
CASSEMRGAQPQHF
>TRBJ2-5|.|TRBV2|.
TGTGCCAGCAGCGTTTCGCGGTCCGGGGCCGGGGAATGGGAGACCCAGTACTTC
CASSVSRSGAGEWETQYF
>TRBJ2-2|.|TRBV5-4|.
TGTGCCAGCAGCCTGGCTAATAGGGACACCGGGGAGCTGTTTTTT
CASSLANRDTGELFF
>TRBJ2-5|.|TRBV5-1|TRBD1
TGCGCCACCGCGACAGGGGGTGGGGAGACCCAGTACTTC
CATATGGGETQYF
>TRBJ2-5|.|TRBV19|TRBD2
TGTGCCAGTATGGGCCTAGCGGAAGAGACCCAGTACTTC
CASMGLAEETQYF
>TRBJ2-2|few|TRBV28|.
TGTGCCAGCGGGGGGATGGGGAACACCGGGGAGCTGTTTTTT
CASGGMGNTGELFF
>TRBJ2-5|.|TRBV15|.
TGTGCCACCAGCAGAGATTTAGGGGGGCAAGAGACCCAGTACTTC
CATSRDLGGQETQYF